The 9 T cell receptor beta chains below all came from one sample that was sequenced in a study of somatic mutations in cytotoxic T cells in rheumatoid arthritis. Clones were read by immunoSEQ multiplex PCR, and TCRdb kept only the in-frame ones, dropping some. Of fewer than 20,000 clones in the sample, roughly 82% are singletons; the top ten hold approximately 15%. Source material: CD8+ T cells sorted from blood. Source of these receptors: a woman aged 50 to 60 with rheumatoid arthritis.

This chain joins TRBV5-6 and TRBJ1-4, with no clear D. This CDR3 comprises 16 residues. Trimming left V 3 bases short and J 8 bases short, with 20 bases between. Germline V gives CDR1 SGHDT, CDR2 YYEEEE. CDR3 sequence (DNA): TGTGCCAGCAGCTACGACGCTGGTAGAATGAACGAAAAACTGTTTTTT. This sequence encodes CASSYDAGRMNEKLFF.

The V and J genes are TRBV7-9 and TRBJ2-1; D unclear. The CDR3 loop spans 14 amino acids. Looked up from germline, CDR1 is SEHNR and CDR2 is FQNEAQ (reference sequence). With 3 bases removed from V and 8 bases from J, the gap between germline ends came to 14 bases. The CDR3 nucleotides read TGTGCCAGCAGCTTGCCTGAATTGCCGGATGAGCAGTTCTTC. It specifies CASSLPELPDEQFF.

This clone appeared a single time. The V gene is TRBV29-1, the J gene TRBJ2-7; no definite D call. The CDR3 has 11 residues. In germline, CDR1 is SQVTM, CDR2 ANQGSEA. The V and J ends lost 5 bases and 4 bases respectively, with 9 bases between them. DNA for the CDR3: TGCAGCGTTCGCCTGGAATACGAGCAGTACTTC. Its protein is CSVRLEYEQYF.

The V gene is TRBV28, the J gene TRBJ2-2; 8 bases are shared with TRBD1. Germline loops: CDR1 MDHEN, CDR2 SYDVKM. The J segment lost 7 bases and the V segment lost 6 bases, leaving 19 bases of the junction unmatched. The CDR3 has 18 residues. The CDR3 sequence is CASSLFALDRDVGGELFF. The CDR3 DNA reads TGTGCCAGCAGCCTATTCGCGCTGGACAGGGACGTTGGCGGGGAGCTGTTTTTT.

The chain carries TRBV5-4 and TRBJ2-2; D possibly uses TRBD1 or TRBD2 (5 bases each). Germline V gene lookup returns CDR1 SGHNT and CDR2 YYREEE (reference sequence). V was trimmed by 0 bases and J by 4 bases, leaving 10 bases between them. CDR3 length: 15 residues. The CDR3 region has the DNA TGTGCCAGCAGCTTGGCGGGGACGGTCACCGGGGAGCTGTTTTTT. Translation: CASSLAGTVTGELFF.

The chain couples TRBV27 to TRBJ2-1; maybe TRBD2 (5 bases). The CDR3 sequence is 16 residues long. CDR1 is MNHEY, CDR2 SMNVEV, per germline (reference sequence). Trimming took 6 bases from V and 0 from J, leaving 15 bases between them. CDR3: CASRSPGMSSYNEQFF. The CDR3 DNA reads TGTGCCAGCAGATCCCCCGGGATGAGCTCCTACAATGAGCAGTTCTTC.

This chain links TRBV6-1 with TRBJ2-5; TRBD1 matches at 9 bases. The length of the CDR3 is 17 residues. Germline assignment: CDR1 MNHNS and CDR2 SASEGT. V dropped 4 bases and J dropped 5; count of bases not matched to a gene: 14. The CDR3 spells CASSGGQGFFSRETQYF. DNA of the CDR3: TGTGCCAGCAGTGGGGGACAGGGATTCTTCTCAAGGGAGACCCAGTACTTC.

The chain joins TRBV6-5 to TRBJ1-1; D gene ambiguous. Germline V gene lookup returns CDR1 MNHEY and CDR2 SVGAGI. V was shortened by 8 bases and J by 2 bases, with 6 bases between the two germline ends. CDR3 length: 11 amino acids. This CDR3 is CASGRNTEAFF. For the CDR3, the DNA is TGTGCCAGCGGGAGAAACACTGAAGCTTTCTTT.

The table lists this clone with a count of one. This chain uses TRBV4-1 with TRBJ1-1; unclear D gene. V was trimmed by 3 bases and J by 1 base, leaving 6 bases between them. Germline V lookup: CDR1 MGHRA, CDR2 YSYEKL. The CDR3 totals 13 residues. CDR3 amino acids: CASSHGGNTEAFF. The CDR3 nucleotides are TGCGCCAGCAGCCACGGAGGGAACACTGAAGCTTTCTTT.